These 2 T cell receptor beta chains were all obtained from the same sample, sequenced in a study of beta chain features in type 1 diabetes. Notes on the study in general: All four CD4+ subsets of Type 1 diabetes patients contained TCRB CDR3s that were moderately but significantly shorter.

Antigens of these TCRs are unknown. Of the isolated RNA, all was reverse transcribed, and so the sequenced material was expressed TCRB transcripts. TCRdb keeps only in-frame clones here, not all; method: immunoSEQ multiplex PCR. Of a few hundred thousand clones in the sample, roughly 12% were seen once. What was sequenced was naive CD4+ T cells from blood. The origin of the receptors is a young woman with type 1 diabetes.

This clone turned up a few times. The gene calls are TRBV6-6 and TRBJ2-5, with D maybe TRBD2 (6 bases). CDR1 is MNHNY and CDR2 is SVGAGI in the germline V gene (reference sequence). V gave up 6 bases and J gave up 3 bases, with 14 bases separating them. CDR3 size: 14 residues. The CDR3 loop reads CASSLRTGEETQYF. The CDR3 DNA is TGTGCCAGCAGCCTCCGTACGGGAGAAGAGACCCAGTACTTC.

This clone was recorded a few times. This chain uses TRBV7-9 with TRBJ2-7; 11 positions match TRBD2. This CDR3 has 18 amino acids. The germline V gene has CDR1 SEHNR and CDR2 FQNEAQ (reference sequence). Unmatched junction bases numbered 13, after V lost 5 bases and J lost 1 base. The CDR3 reads CASSPIPLIAGGSYEQYF. The CDR3 bases are TGTGCCAGCAGCCCGATCCCTCTAATAGCGGGAGGGTCCTACGAGCAGTACTTC.